Listed here is a single T cell receptor beta chain. Germline CDR1 SGHRS, CDR2 YFSETQ. Losses at the gene ends were 0 bases for V and 8 bases for J; bases not matched to a gene: 3. The CDR3 has 13 amino acids. This sample was included in a study of technical replicates of blood from a handful of donors. The protocol was immunoSEQ multiplex PCR, while the TCRdb copy is restricted to in-frame clones and leaves out a portion. The data show 15,000 to 18,000 clones, approximately 90% seen once. Sequencing was performed on PBMCs. This clonotype was sampled from a human donor in good health. This chain links TRBV5-1 with TRBJ1-2; TRBD1 matches 8 bases. The CDR3 spells CASSLGQGKGYTF. CDR3 coding DNA: TGCGCCAGCAGCTTGGGACAGGGGAAGGGCTACACCTTC.